One sample yielded the 14 T cell receptor beta chains listed below, sequenced in a study of blood T cell repertoires in COVID-19. Repertoires were generated with immunoSEQ multiplex PCR, while TCRdb's copy carries only in-frame clones and drops some. The sample lists 120,000 or so clones, 85% to 90% occurring once. The specimen sequenced was peripheral blood. These receptors were taken from a man between 65 and 79 years old with active or convalescent COVID-19.

The gene calls are TRBV5-1 and TRBJ1-1; maybe TRBD1 (5 bases). Germline CDR1 SGHRS, CDR2 YFSETQ. The ends were cut back, 2 bases at V and 3 bases at J, with 8 bases in the middle. The CDR3 contains 13 residues. CDR3 DNA: TGCGCCAGCAGCTTTAAAGGGGACACTGAAGCTTTCTTT. Amino acid sequence: CASSFKGDTEAFF. Combining the CDR3 with reference TRBV5-1 and TRBJ1-1 gives the whole variable domain KAGVTQTPRYLIKTRGQQVTLSCSPISGHRSVSWYQQTPGQGLQFLFEYFSETQRNKGNFPGRFSGRQFSNSRSEMNVSTLELGDSALYLCASSFKGDTEAFFGQGTRLTVV.

V and J are TRBV12-3 or TRBV12-4 and TRBJ2-3; D gene unclear. V lost 4 bases and J lost 5, with 4 bases in between. The CDR3 has 11 amino acids. CDR3: CASSSLDTQYF. CDR3 nucleotide sequence: TGTGCCAGCAGTTCCTTAGATACGCAGTATTTT.

The chain has TRBV25-1 and TRBJ1-6; 7 bases match TRBD1. The V gene end was trimmed by 2 bases and the J gene end by 6 bases; junction bases not matched to a gene: 4. The CDR3 is 15 amino acids. In germline, CDR1 is MGHDK, CDR2 SYGVNS. CDR3 sequence reads: CASSEHDRVNSPLHF. The DNA for the CDR3 is TGTGCCAGCAGTGAACACGACAGGGTTAATTCACCCCTCCACTTT.

The rearrangement uses TRBV5-1 and TRBJ2-5; the D is unclear. Between the trimmed V and J ends, which lost 1 base and 2 bases, there was a span of 6 bases. Per the germline V gene, CDR1 is SGHRS and CDR2 is YFSETQ. The CDR3 loop spans 13 amino acids. The CDR3 reads CASSLMQQETQYF. CDR3 nucleotides: TGCGCCAGCAGCTTGATGCAGCAAGAGACCCAGTACTTC.

The chain uses TRBV27 and TRBJ1-6, with D possibly matching TRBD1 (5 bases). Germline V lookup: CDR1 MNHEY, CDR2 SMNVEV (reference sequence). V was shortened by 8 bases and J by 5 bases, with 13 bases between the two germline ends. The length of the CDR3 is 14 residues. CDR3 residues: CASAPGGNNSPLHF. DNA of the CDR3: TGTGCCAGCGCCCCGGGGGGAAATAATTCACCCCTCCACTTT.

This clone is a singleton in its sample. The CDR3 is CASRGDTEAFF. CDR3 bases: TGTGCCAGCAGAGGGGACACTGAAGCTTTCTTT. V is TRBV28 and J is TRBJ1-1, with D perhaps matching TRBD1 (5 bases). V was clipped by 6 bases and J by 3 bases, with 5 bases between them. Germline V gene lookup returns CDR1 MDHEN and CDR2 SYDVKM. The CDR3 runs 11 residues.

CDR3: CAISEPGQVWSPLHF. The CDR3 nucleotides read TGTGCCATCAGTGAGCCGGGACAGGTTTGGTCACCCCTCCACTTT. The rearrangement links TRBV10-3 to TRBJ1-6, with TRBD1 matching 8 bases. Losses at the gene ends were 2 bases for V and 10 bases for J; bases not matched to a gene: 7. The CDR3 contains 15 residues. The germline gives CDR1 ENHRY, CDR2 SYGVKD.

This rearrangement joins TRBV6-6 to TRBJ2-3; D might be TRBD2 (6 bases). The CDR3 runs to 12 residues. V was clipped by 8 bases and J by 1 base, with 7 bases between them. CDR1 is MNHNY, CDR2 SVGAGI, per germline (reference sequence). The CDR3 sequence: CASASGTDTQYF. In DNA form, the CDR3 reads TGTGCCAGCGCTAGCGGCACAGATACGCAGTATTTT.

The V and J genes are TRBV27 and TRBJ2-7; 9 positions agree with TRBD1. Germline V CDR1 and CDR2: MNHEY, SMNVEV (reference sequence). The CDR3 runs to 13 residues. J gave up 5 bases and V 4 bases, and 3 bases lay outside the gene matches. CDR3 in amino acids: CASSWGQGNEQYF. Written as DNA, the CDR3 is TGTGCCAGCAGTTGGGGACAGGGTAACGAGCAGTACTTC.

CDR3 DNA sequence: TGTGCCAGCAGCGCGCAACCGGGACTAGCGGCCTACGAGCAGTACTTC. Its translation: CASSAQPGLAAYEQYF. V and J are TRBV7-8 and TRBJ2-7, with 11 bases identical to TRBD2. The trim removed 5 bases at V and 2 bases at J, leaving 8 bases unmatched. From germline, CDR1 is SGHVS and CDR2 FQNEAQ. The CDR3 covers 16 residues.

V usage is TRBV29-1 and J usage is TRBJ2-5, with D perhaps matching TRBD2 (5 bases). Trimming pared 1 base from V and 2 bases from J, leaving 5 bases between. The CDR3 sequence is 12 residues long. Germline V lookup: CDR1 SQVTM, CDR2 ANQGSEA. The CDR3 region has the DNA TGCAGCGTTGAAGGACTACAAGAGACCCAGTACTTC. The encoded protein is CSVEGLQETQYF.

This clone showed up just once. The chain links TRBV14 to TRBJ1-1; TRBD1 matches 11 bases. Germline V gene sequence: CDR1 SGHDN, CDR2 FVKESK. V was pared by 2 bases and J by 7 bases, with 3 bases of the junction left unmatched. The CDR3 is 14 amino acids. The CDR3 sequence is CASSQLGQGDEAFF. Written as DNA, the CDR3 is TGTGCCAGCAGCCAATTGGGACAGGGGGATGAAGCTTTCTTT.

This clone occurred a few times. For the CDR3, the DNA is TGTGCCAGCAGCCGGACGGGACAAGACTATGGCTACACCTTC. Residues: CASSRTGQDYGYTF. V and J are TRBV7-9 and TRBJ1-2, with D tentatively TRBD1 (6 bases). Between the trimmed V and J ends, which lost 5 bases and 3 bases, there was a span of 13 bases. The germline gives CDR1 SEHNR, CDR2 FQNEAQ (reference sequence). The CDR3 covers 14 residues.

The chain employs TRBV6-5 and TRBJ2-7; D perhaps matches TRBD1 (7 bases). The V end lost 5 bases, the J end lost 6 bases, and 14 bases lay between the germline ends. CDR3 length: 13 amino acids. CDR1 and CDR2 (germline): MNHEY, SVGAGI. CDR3: CASSTQGGTEQYF. CDR3 bases: TGTGCCAGCAGTACCCAGGGGGGAACCGAGCAGTACTTC.